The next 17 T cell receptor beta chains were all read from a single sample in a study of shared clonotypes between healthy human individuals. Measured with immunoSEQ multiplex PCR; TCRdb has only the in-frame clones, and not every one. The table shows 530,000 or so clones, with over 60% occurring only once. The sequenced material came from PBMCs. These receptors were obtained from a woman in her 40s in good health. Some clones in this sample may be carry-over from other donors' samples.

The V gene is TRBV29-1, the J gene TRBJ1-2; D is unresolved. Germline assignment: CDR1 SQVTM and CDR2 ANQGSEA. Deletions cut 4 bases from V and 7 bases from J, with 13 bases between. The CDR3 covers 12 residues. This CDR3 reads CSVGGGAGGYTF. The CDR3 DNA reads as TGCAGCGTTGGGGGAGGCGCCGGTGGCTACACCTTC.

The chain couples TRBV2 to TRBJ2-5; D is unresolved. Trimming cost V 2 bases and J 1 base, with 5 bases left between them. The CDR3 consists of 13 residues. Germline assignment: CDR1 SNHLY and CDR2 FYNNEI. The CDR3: CASSELLQETQYF. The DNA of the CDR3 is TGTGCCAGCAGTGAACTCCTCCAAGAGACCCAGTACTTC.

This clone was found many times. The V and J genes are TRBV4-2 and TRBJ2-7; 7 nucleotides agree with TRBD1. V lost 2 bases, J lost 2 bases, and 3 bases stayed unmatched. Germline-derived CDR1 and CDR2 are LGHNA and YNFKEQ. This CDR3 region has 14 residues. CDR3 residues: CASSQQQGTYEQYF. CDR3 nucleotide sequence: TGTGCCAGCAGCCAACAACAGGGGACCTACGAGCAGTACTTC.

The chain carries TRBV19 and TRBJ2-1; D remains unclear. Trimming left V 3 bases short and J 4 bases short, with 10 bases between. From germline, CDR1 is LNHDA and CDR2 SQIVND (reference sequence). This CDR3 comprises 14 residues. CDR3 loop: CASSIGHPYNEQFF. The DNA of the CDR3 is TGTGCCAGTAGTATCGGGCACCCTTACAATGAGCAGTTCTTC.

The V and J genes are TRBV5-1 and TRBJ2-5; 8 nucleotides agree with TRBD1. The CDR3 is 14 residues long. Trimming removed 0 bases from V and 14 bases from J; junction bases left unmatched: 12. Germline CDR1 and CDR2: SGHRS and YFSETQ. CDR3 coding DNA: TGCGCCAGCAGCTTGGGGATGACCGCGGGACAGGCTTACTTC. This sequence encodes CASSLGMTAGQAYF.

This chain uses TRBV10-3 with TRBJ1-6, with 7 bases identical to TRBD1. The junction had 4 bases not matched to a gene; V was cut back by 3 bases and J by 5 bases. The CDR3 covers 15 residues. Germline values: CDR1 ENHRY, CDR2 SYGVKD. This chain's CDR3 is CAISEIRGNNSPLHF. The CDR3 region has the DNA TGTGCCATCAGTGAAATCAGGGGGAATAATTCACCCCTCCACTTT.

For the CDR3, the DNA is TGTGCCAGCAGCTTAGCGCTCTCCTACGAGCAGTACTTC. Translated, it gives CASSLALSYEQYF. The J gene is TRBJ2-7, the V gene TRBV7-2; D not certain. CDR3 length: 13 residues. The germline V gene has CDR1 SGHTA and CDR2 FQGNSA. Trimming cost V 0 bases and J 0 bases, with 3 bases left between them.

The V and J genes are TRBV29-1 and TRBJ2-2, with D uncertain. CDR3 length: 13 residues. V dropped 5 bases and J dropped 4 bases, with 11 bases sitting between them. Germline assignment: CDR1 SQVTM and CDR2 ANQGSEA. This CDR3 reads CSVKGLRTGELFF. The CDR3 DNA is TGCAGCGTTAAAGGGCTCCGCACCGGGGAGCTGTTTTTT.

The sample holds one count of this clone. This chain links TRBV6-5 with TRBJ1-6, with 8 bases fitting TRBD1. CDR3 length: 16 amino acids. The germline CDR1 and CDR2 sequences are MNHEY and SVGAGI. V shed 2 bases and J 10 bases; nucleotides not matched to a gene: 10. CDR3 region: CASSYGAGQGKSPLHF. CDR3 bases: TGTGCCAGCAGTTACGGTGCAGGACAGGGAAAATCACCCCTCCACTTT.

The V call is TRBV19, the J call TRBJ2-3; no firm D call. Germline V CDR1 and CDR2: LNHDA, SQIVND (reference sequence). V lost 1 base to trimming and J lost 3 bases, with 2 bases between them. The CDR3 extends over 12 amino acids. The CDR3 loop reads CASSIGTDTQYF. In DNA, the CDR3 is TGTGCCAGTAGTATAGGGACAGATACGCAGTATTTT.

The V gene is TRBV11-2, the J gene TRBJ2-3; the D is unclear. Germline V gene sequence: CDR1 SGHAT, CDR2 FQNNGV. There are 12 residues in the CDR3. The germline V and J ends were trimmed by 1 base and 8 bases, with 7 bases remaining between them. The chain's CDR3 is CASSLGLVTQYF. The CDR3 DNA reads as TGTGCCAGCAGCTTAGGGCTAGTTACGCAGTATTTT.

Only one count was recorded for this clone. In DNA, the CDR3 is TGTGCCAGCAGCCCCGGACAGGGAAGGGGTGGGAATGAGCAGTTCTTC. Its protein product is CASSPGQGRGGNEQFF. J is TRBJ2-1 and V is TRBV7-2; 8 nucleotides line up with TRBD1. This CDR3 contains 16 residues. With V trimmed by 5 bases and J by 7 bases, 13 bases remained unmatched. Germline V gene data show CDR1 as SGHTA and CDR2 as FQGNSA. The full variable domain, completed using reference TRBV7-2 and TRBJ2-1, is GAGVSQSPSNKVTEKGKDVELRCDPISGHTALYWYRQSLGQGLEFLIYFQGNSAPDKSGLPSDRFSAERTGGSVSTLTIQRTQQEDSAVYLCASSPGQGRGGNEQFFGPGTRLTVL.

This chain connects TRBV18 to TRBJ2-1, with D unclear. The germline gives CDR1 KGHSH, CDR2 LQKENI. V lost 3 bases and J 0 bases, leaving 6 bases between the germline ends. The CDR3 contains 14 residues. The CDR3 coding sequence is TGTGCCAGCTCACCTTCTAGCTCCTACAATGAGCAGTTCTTC. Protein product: CASSPSSSYNEQFF. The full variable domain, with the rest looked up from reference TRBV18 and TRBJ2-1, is NAGVMQNPRHLVRRRGQEARLRCSPMKGHSHVYWYRQLPEEGLKFMVYLQKENIIDESGMPKERFSAEFPKEGPSILRIQQVVRGDSAAYFCASSPSSSYNEQFFGPGTRLTVL.

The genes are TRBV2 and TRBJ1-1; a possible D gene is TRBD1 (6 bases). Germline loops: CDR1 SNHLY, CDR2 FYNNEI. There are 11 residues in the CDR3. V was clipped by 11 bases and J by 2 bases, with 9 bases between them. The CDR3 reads CAGQINTEAFF. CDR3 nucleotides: TGTGCCGGACAGATTAACACTGAAGCTTTCTTT.

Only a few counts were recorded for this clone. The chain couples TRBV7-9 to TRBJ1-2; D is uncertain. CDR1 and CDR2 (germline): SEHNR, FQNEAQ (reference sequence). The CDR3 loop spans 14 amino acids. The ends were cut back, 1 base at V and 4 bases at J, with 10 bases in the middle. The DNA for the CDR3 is TGTGCCAGCAGCTTAGGCTCGGACGCCTATGGCTACACCTTC. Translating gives CASSLGSDAYGYTF.

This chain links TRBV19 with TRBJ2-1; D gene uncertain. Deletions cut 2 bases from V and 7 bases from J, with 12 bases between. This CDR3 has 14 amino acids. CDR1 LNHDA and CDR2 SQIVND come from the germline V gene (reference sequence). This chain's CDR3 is CASSILDARNEQFF. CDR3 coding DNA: TGTGCCAGTAGTATACTGGACGCCCGGAATGAGCAGTTCTTC.

CDR3 nucleotides: TGTGCCAGCAGCTTCGTGGGACAGGGACGAGAAAAACTGTTTTTT. Its translation is CASSFVGQGREKLFF. The V and J genes are TRBV5-5 and TRBJ1-4; 9 bases map to TRBD1. V was clipped by 2 bases and J by 8 bases; unmatched bases: 7. This CDR3 has 15 residues. Germline V gene lookup returns CDR1 SGHKS and CDR2 YYEKEE (reference sequence).